This TCR beta chain was recovered during a study of blood T cell repertoires in COVID-19 (dated by TCRdb to 2018 to 2021). About the full investigation: Samples covering the acute and convalescent phases of COVID-19 were provided by collaborators in the United States, Italy and Spain. The prospective study material was composed of cDNA or gDNA derived from T cells, B-cell-depleted T cells, or PBMCs. The dataset comprised deeply sampled blood TCRbeta repertoires from subjects exposed to, actively infected with, or recovered from COVID-19. A freely available public database, intended as a resource for researchers studying the immune response to SARS-CoV-2, is where the repertoires were released. Samples came from the ongoing ImmuneRACE study (first 160 participants) plus 1,254 subjects from 6 global collaborators. Nearly every sample came with metadata listing a de-identified subject ID, COVID-19 status, age in years and sex. Where available, HLA class I and class II types were taken from metadata supplied by the sample provider and were not determined by assay-based typing.

In this sample, this clone turned up a few times. The antigen it binds to is not known. One end of the junction is discordant with germline, which a read error may explain. The paper's findings and limits, for the study overall: The quantity of clinical and demographic metadata differed by source and by participant and was supplied without curation.

Participants in the prospective study were enrolled through a virtual design, were aged 18 to 89 years, and lived in roughly 25 United States geographic areas. In the prospective study, cohorts were assigned on the basis of participant-reported clinical history obtained from a screening survey and a study questionnaire. Exposed participants had been in contact, within 2 weeks of entering the study, with a person who had a PCR-confirmed or clinician-diagnosed case of COVID-19. Each participant in the prospective study had whole blood, serum and a nasopharyngeal or oropharyngeal swab collected by mobile phlebotomists. Participants in the prospective study had the option to provide additional blood draws and questionnaires over a roughly 2-month period. Blood samples from the prospective study were shipped frozen or at room temperature prior to DNA extraction. TCRbeta CDR3 regions were amplified from genomic DNA by means of the immunoSEQ Assay, a bias-controlled multiplex PCR. In the authors' own workflow: The number of nucleated cells in each sample was estimated from the amplification of reference gene primers within the assay. To quantify the absolute abundance of each unique TCRbeta CDR3 rearrangement, sequence reads were collapsed and filtered. For each sample, productive Simpson clonality was calculated as the square root of Simpson's diversity index across productive rearrangements. TCRdb obtained this table from immuneACCESS and retained in-frame rearrangements with V and J assigned. These tables miss some clones; where compared with another copy, unresolved V genes account for less than half of the shortfall, and the remainder is unexplained. That table is the source of V, J and clone size, and D and trimming were worked out from the DNA. This sample holds under 250,000 clones; approximately 88% were observed only once. The ten largest clones represent about 2.9% of the sample.

Sample: PBMCs or T cells enriched from blood (not recorded which). This clonotype was sampled from a woman aged 40 to 55 who had been exposed to COVID-19.

The encoded CDR3 is CASSPGVGTEAFF. The nucleotides are TGTGCCAGCAGCCCGGGGGTGGGGACTGAAGCTTTCTTT. Rearrangement joined TRBV5-1 to TRBJ1-1; TRBD1 could be the D gene, as 5 bases match. CDR1 and CDR2 (SGHRS, YFSETQ) derive from the germline V gene. The CDR3 runs 13 amino acids, cysteine and phenylalanine included. Of the read, only the CDR3 DNA is kept; its 39 bases are in frame from base 1.